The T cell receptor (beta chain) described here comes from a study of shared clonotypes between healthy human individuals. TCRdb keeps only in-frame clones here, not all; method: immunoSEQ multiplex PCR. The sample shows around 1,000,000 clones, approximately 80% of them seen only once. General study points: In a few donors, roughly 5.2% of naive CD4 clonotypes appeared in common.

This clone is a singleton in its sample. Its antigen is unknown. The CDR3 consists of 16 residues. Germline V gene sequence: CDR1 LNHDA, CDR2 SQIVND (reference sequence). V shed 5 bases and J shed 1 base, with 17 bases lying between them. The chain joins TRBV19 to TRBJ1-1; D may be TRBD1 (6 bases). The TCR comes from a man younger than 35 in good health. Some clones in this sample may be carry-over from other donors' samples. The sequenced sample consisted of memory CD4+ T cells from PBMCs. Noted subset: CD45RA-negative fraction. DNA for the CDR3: TGTGCCAGTAGTTCCCGGACAGCCCCCTCGAACACTGAAGCTTTCTTT. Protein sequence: CASSSRTAPSNTEAFF. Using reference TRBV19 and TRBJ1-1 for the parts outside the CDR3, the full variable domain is DGGITQSPKYLFRKEGQNVTLSCEQNLNHDAMYWYRQDPGQGLRLIYYSQIVNDFQKGDIAEGYSVSREKKESFPLTVTSAQKNPTAFYLCASSSRTAPSNTEAFFGQGTRLTVV.